This is a list of T cell receptor beta chains from one sample in a study of glioma-infiltrating T cells. TCRdb ran MiXCR on the multiplex PCR reads and lists one entry per CDR3 protein. This table has roughly 120,000 distinct CDR3 sequences, approximately 25% appearing once. The sequencing input was glioma tissue, nonneoplastic brain tissue, or PBMCs (not recorded which). Source of these receptors: a human donor with low-grade glioma or glioblastoma, undergoing nonglioma brain surgery, or in good health (not recorded which). CDR3s include the opening cysteine and the closing phenylalanine or tryptophan. Each record gives: J gene, clone size, D gene, V gene, CDR3 DNA, CDR3 protein. D genes are given only for firm matches. Rows may omit the clone size; those that give it use once, few, many or a size class.

>TRBJ2-7|many|TRBD1|TRBV28
TGTGCCAGCAATAGAGGGACAGGGGAAACCTACGAGCAGTACTTC
CASNRGTGETYEQYF
>TRBJ1-5|NA|NA|TRBV30
TGTGCCTGGAGTTGGGGGGGCTATAGCAATCAGCCCCAGCATTTT
CAWSWGGYSNQPQHF
>TRBJ1-2|NA|TRBD1|TRBV7-9
TGTGCCAGCAGCCCGGCGTTCGGGACAGGGATGTATGGCTACACCTTC
CASSPAFGTGMYGYTF
>TRBJ2-7|NA|NA|TRBV29-1
TGCAGCGTTGAAAGGTGCTCACCTGGGACGGGCGAGCAGTACTTC
CSVERCSPGTGEQYF
>TRBJ1-2|many|NA|TRBV7-2
TGTGCCAGCAGCTTACATCAGACAGCCCTCTATGGCTACACCTTC
CASSLHQTALYGYTF
>TRBJ1-4|few|NA|TRBV5-1
TGCGCCAGCAGCTTGAATACAGCAGATGCAACTAATGAAAAACTGTTTTTT
CASSLNTADATNEKLFF
>TRBJ1-2|NA|NA|TRBV28
TGTGCCAGCAGCAAAGGAACAGGTTACTATGGCTACACCTTC
CASSKGTGYYGYTF
>TRBJ1-4|many|NA|TRBV4-1
TGCGCCAGCAGCCAACAAATTGCAACTAATGAAAAACTGTTTTTT
CASSQQIATNEKLFF
>TRBJ2-7|many|NA|TRBV6-1
TGTGCCAGCAGCCCCCAGGGGATAAACGAGCAGTACTTC
CASSPQGINEQYF
>TRBJ2-7|many|NA|TRBV24-1
TGTGCCACCAGTGATTCCCCTTCCTACGAGCAGTACTTC
CATSDSPSYEQYF
>TRBJ2-5|NA|NA|TRBV7-2
TGTGCCAGCAGCTCTTACCAAGATACCCAGTACTTC
CASSSYQDTQYF
>TRBJ2-3|many|NA|TRBV19
TGTGCCAGTAGTTCCGGACGCTTCACAGATACGCAGTATTTT
CASSSGRFTDTQYF
>TRBJ1-1|NA|TRBD1|TRBV4-1
TGCGCCAGCAGCAAAGAGGAAGGGACAGGGGGTTTCTTT
CASSKEEGTGGFF
>TRBJ2-3|many|NA|TRBV5-1
TGCGCCAGCAGCTTGAGGTCTCAAAGTGCCTCCCACACAGATACGCAGTATTTT
CASSLRSQSASHTDTQYF
>TRBJ1-5|many|NA|TRBV2
TGTGCCAGCTCTTACACCAATCAGCCCCAGCATTTT
CASSYTNQPQHF
>TRBJ2-7|NA|TRBD1|TRBV30
TGTGCCTGGAGTTTTGGGACAGGAGACTACGAGCAGTACTTC
CAWSFGTGDYEQYF
>TRBJ2-1|many|TRBD2|TRBV6-6
TGTGCCAGCAGTTACTCGGGTCTAGCGGGAGCAAATGAGCAGTTCTTC
CASSYSGLAGANEQFF
>TRBJ2-7|many|NA|TRBV28
TGTGCCAGCAGTTTACCCCCCTTGGCGGAAAGCTCCTACGAGCAGTACTTC
CASSLPPLAESSYEQYF
>TRBJ2-7|NA|NA|TRBV2
TGTGCCAGCAGTGAAGCGCTTCAGAGTAGGGCCTACGGGCAGTACTTC
CASSEALQSRAYGQYF
>TRBJ2-1|NA|TRBD2|TRBV5-6
TGTGCCAGCAGCTCGTTAAAAGCGGGAGTGGTCTACAATGAGCAGTTCTTC
CASSSLKAGVVYNEQFF
>TRBJ2-7|NA|TRBD2|TRBV4-2
TGTGCCAGCAGCCAAGATTCGGAATCTAGCGGGCAGTACTTC
CASSQDSESSGQYF
>TRBJ2-3|many|NA|TRBV7-6
TGTGCCAGCAGCTTGGTGGAGTCACTTAGCACAGATACGCAGTATTTT
CASSLVESLSTDTQYF
>TRBJ2-7|many|TRBD1|TRBV28
TGTGCCAGCATCCCCCTTGGACAGGGGCGAAGCGAGCAGTACTTC
CASIPLGQGRSEQYF
>TRBJ1-6|NA|NA|TRBV12-3/TRBV12-4
TGTGCCAGCAACTGGGCTGATACGAATTCACCCCTCCACTTT
CASNWADTNSPLHF
>TRBJ2-1|many|TRBD1|TRBV19
TGTGCCAGTAGTGTGACAGGGTTCAATGAGCAGTTCTTC
CASSVTGFNEQFF
>TRBJ2-7|many|NA|TRBV20-1
TGCAGTGCTAGAGATGAGGAACGGGTTGACGAGCAGTACTTC
CSARDEERVDEQYF
>TRBJ2-1|many|NA|TRBV20-1
TGCAGTGCTTGGCCCTCGGGTACACCCTCAGAGCAGTTCTTC
CSAWPSGTPSEQFF
>TRBJ2-3|many|TRBD2|TRBV4-1
TGCGCCAGCAGCCAAGGACTAGCGGGAGTCACAGATACGCAGTATTTT
CASSQGLAGVTDTQYF
>TRBJ2-1|many|NA|TRBV27
TGTGCCAGCAGTTTACACTACGCCAATGAGCAGTTCTTC
CASSLHYANEQFF
>TRBJ1-2|many|NA|TRBV29-1
TGCAGCGTTGAAGGCCAGGGAGTAGATGGCTACACCTTC
CSVEGQGVDGYTF
>TRBJ1-1|many|NA|TRBV10-3
TGTGCCATCAGAGCGCCGGAGGGGCGGAACACTGAAGCTTTCTTT
CAIRAPEGRNTEAFF
>TRBJ2-1|few|NA|TRBV19
TGTGCCAGTACCCTTGGAACCCGGGGGTCCTACAATGAGCAGTCCTTC
CASTLGTRGSYNEQSF
>TRBJ2-7|many|NA|TRBV27
TGTGCCAGCAGCTCCCATGGGCCCTCCTACGAGCAGTACTTC
CASSSHGPSYEQYF
>TRBJ1-4|few|NA|TRBV12-3/TRBV12-4
TGTGCCAGCAGTGTGTCTTATGAAAAACTGTTTTTT
CASSVSYEKLFF
>TRBJ2-1|few|NA|TRBV3-1
TGTGCCAGCAGCCAAAGTAATGAGCAGCTCTTC
CASSQSNEQLF
>TRBJ2-7|NA|TRBD1|TRBV27
TGTGCCGGCAGTGACGGGACAGGGGTCTACGAGCAGTACTTC
CAGSDGTGVYEQYF
>TRBJ2-1|many|NA|TRBV4-3
TGCGCCAGCAGCCAAGGGGCCCTAGCACACTTCAATGAGCAGTTCTTC
CASSQGALAHFNEQFF
>TRBJ2-7|many|TRBD2|TRBV7-9
TGTGCCAGCAGCTTAGCGACTAGCGGGATACACTACGAGCAGTACTTC
CASSLATSGIHYEQYF
>TRBJ2-3|NA|NA|TRBV30
TGTGCCTGGAGTCCGACCACAGATACGCAGTATTTT
CAWSPTTDTQYF
>TRBJ2-1|many|TRBD1|TRBV7-2
TGTGCCAGCAGCTGGGGACAGGGGAGGGGTGAGCAGTTCTTC
CASSWGQGRGEQFF
>TRBJ2-5|many|TRBD2|TRBV6-1
TGTGCCAGCAGTGCCCCGGGGGGTCGGGTGGAGACCCAGTACTTC
CASSAPGGRVETQYF
>TRBJ2-7|NA|NA|TRBV4-1
TGCGCCAACAGCCAAGATTTCACAGGCAGCTCCTACGAGCAGTACTTC
CANSQDFTGSSYEQYF
>TRBJ2-7|many|NA|TRBV7-2
TGTGCCAGCAGCTTCCCTCGGGGGAGTGGTACCTACGAGCAGTACTTC
CASSFPRGSGTYEQYF
>TRBJ2-3|many|NA|TRBV7-2
TGTGCCAGCAGCTACGTGATGGGGATTAGAACAGATACGCAGTATTTT
CASSYVMGIRTDTQYF
>TRBJ2-5|many|TRBD2|TRBV4-1
TGCGCCAGCACCCGGACTAGCGGGAGGGCCCAAGAGACCCAGTACTTC
CASTRTSGRAQETQYF